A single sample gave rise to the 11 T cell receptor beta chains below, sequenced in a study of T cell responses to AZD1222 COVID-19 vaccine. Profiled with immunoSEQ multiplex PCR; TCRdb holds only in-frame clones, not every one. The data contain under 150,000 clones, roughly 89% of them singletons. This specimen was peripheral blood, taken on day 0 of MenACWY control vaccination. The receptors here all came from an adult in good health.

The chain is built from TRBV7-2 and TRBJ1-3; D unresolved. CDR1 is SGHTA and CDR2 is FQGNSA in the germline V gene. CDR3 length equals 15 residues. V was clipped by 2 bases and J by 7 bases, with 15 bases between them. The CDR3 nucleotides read TGTGCCAGCAGCTTATTCAGGTCCTACGGGAACACCATATATTTT. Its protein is CASSLFRSYGNTIYF.

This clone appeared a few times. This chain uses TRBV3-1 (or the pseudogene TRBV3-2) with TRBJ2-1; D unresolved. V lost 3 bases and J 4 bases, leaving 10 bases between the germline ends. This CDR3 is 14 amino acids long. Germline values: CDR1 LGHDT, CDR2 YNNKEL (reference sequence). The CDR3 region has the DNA TGTGCCAGCAGCCAGAATGCAGAGTACAATGAGCAGTTCTTC. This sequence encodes CASSQNAEYNEQFF.

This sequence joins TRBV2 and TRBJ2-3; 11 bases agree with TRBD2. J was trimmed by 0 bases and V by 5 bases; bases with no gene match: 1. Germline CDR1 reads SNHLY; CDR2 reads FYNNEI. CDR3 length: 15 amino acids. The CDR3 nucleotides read TGTGCCAGCAGTTGGACTAGCGGGAGCACAGATACGCAGTATTTT. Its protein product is CASSWTSGSTDTQYF.

CDR3 residues: CASSREELSYNEQFF. The CDR3 nucleotides are TGTGCCAGCAGCCGGGAGGAGCTTTCTTACAATGAGCAGTTCTTC. V usage is TRBV6-2 or TRBV6-3 and J usage is TRBJ2-1, with TRBD2 matching 7 bases. CDR1 is MNHEY, CDR2 SVGEGT, per germline. This CDR3 is built from 15 residues. The V segment lost 6 bases and the J segment 4 bases; nucleotides outside the gene matches: 9.

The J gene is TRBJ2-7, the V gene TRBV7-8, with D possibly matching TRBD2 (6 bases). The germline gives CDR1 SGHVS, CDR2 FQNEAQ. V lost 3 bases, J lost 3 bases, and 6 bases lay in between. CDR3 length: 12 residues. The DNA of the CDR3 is TGTGCCAGCAGCTTTAGCGGCTACGAGCAGTACTTC. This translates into CASSFSGYEQYF.

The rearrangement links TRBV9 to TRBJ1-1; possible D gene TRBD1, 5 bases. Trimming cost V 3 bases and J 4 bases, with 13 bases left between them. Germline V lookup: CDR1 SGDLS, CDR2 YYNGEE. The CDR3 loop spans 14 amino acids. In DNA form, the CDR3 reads TGTGCCAGCAGCGGAGGGGCAGTCGGCACTGAAGCTTTCTTT. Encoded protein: CASSGGAVGTEAFF.

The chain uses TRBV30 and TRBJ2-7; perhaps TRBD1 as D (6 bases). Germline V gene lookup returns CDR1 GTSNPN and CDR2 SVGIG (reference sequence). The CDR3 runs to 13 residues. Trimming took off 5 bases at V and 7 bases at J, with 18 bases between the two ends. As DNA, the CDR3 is TGTGCCTGGGCTTTACAGGGATTAGGAGAGCAGTACTTC. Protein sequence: CAWALQGLGEQYF.

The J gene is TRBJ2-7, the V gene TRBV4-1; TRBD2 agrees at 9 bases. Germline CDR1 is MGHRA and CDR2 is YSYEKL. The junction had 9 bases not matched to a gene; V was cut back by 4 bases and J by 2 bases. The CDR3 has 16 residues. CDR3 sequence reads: CASSPGPSGATYEQYF. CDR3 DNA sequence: TGCGCCAGCAGCCCTGGGCCTAGCGGGGCTACCTACGAGCAGTACTTC.

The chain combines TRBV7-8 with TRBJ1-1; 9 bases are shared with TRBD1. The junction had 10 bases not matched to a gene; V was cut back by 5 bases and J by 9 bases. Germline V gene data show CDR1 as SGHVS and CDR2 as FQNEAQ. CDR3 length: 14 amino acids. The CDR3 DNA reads TGTGCCAGCAGCGGCAGACAGGGGGGTTTCCAAGCTTTCTTT. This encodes CASSGRQGGFQAFF.

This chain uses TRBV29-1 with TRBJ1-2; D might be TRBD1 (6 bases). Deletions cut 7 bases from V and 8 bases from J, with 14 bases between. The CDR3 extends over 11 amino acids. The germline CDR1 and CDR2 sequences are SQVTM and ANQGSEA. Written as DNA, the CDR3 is TGCAGCGCCCCGGGGGGGGGCGGCTACACCTTC. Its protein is CSAPGGGGYTF.

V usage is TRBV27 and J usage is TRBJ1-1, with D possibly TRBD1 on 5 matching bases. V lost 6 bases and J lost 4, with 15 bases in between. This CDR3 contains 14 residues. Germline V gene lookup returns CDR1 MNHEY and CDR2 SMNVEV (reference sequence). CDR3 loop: CASSPTMGTTEAFF. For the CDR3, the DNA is TGTGCCAGCAGCCCCACGATGGGGACCACTGAAGCTTTCTTT.